Listed here are 18 T cell receptor beta chains from one sample, sequenced in a study of blood T cell repertoires in COVID-19 (dated by TCRdb to 2018 to 2021). Library preparation employed the immunoSEQ multiplex PCR assay. TCRdb re-hosts the immuneACCESS table, in-frame sequences only. Its copies lack some clones; in the studies checked, an unresolved V gene accounts for under half of them, and the cause for the rest is not known. The sample table shows 100,000 or so clones, and around nine tenths are seen once. The top ten constitute less than 9% of the sample. The sample was peripheral blood. These TCRs come from a man in his sixties with acute or convalescent COVID-19.

The chain recombines TRBV7-8 with TRBJ1-1; 10 nucleotides agree with TRBD1. CDR3 length: 18 amino acids. The germline V gene has CDR1 SGHVS and CDR2 FQNEAQ. V shed 1 base, J shed 5 bases, and the junction held 13 bases outside the gene matches. CDR3 nucleotide sequence: TGTGCCAGCAGCTTAGTTTCCGGGACAGGGGTAATTCGGACTGAAGCTTTCTTT. Protein sequence: CASSLVSGTGVIRTEAFF.

This clone was counted a single time. V usage is TRBV11-2 and J usage is TRBJ2-1; TRBD2 matches at 11 bases. CDR1 is SGHAT and CDR2 is FQNNGV in the germline V gene. The CDR3 has 15 amino acids. V gave up 5 bases and J gave up 4 bases; unmatched junction bases: 4. The CDR3 region is CASSLLAGVYNEQFF. The CDR3 nucleotides are TGTGCCAGCAGCCTACTAGCGGGAGTTTACAATGAGCAGTTCTTC.

This chain links TRBV4-1 with TRBJ1-1, with 12 nucleotides matching TRBD1. This CDR3 contains 18 residues. Per germline, CDR1 MGHRA and CDR2 YSYEKL. Losses at the gene ends were 5 bases for V and 4 bases for J; bases not matched to a gene: 14. In nucleotides, the CDR3 is TGCGCCAGCAGCTCTTCCGGGACAGGGGGCTCGTGGGGCACTGAAGCTTTCTTT. Translation gives CASSSSGTGGSWGTEAFF.

This clone was counted once. This rearrangement joins TRBV6-5 to TRBJ2-7, with unresolved D. V dropped 5 bases and J dropped 2 bases, with 7 bases sitting between them. The CDR3 runs 12 residues. Germline loops: CDR1 MNHEY, CDR2 SVGAGI. The CDR3 nucleotides are TGTGCCAGCAGTCCCTCTCCCTACGAGCAGTACTTC. It translates to CASSPSPYEQYF.

The gene calls are TRBV7-6 and TRBJ1-1, with D possibly matching TRBD1 (5 bases). Trimming pared 0 bases from V and 1 base from J, leaving 9 bases between. The CDR3 spans 15 residues. The V gene's germline CDR1 is SGHVS and CDR2 FNYEAQ. The CDR3 region is CASSLADSENTEAFF. The CDR3 bases are TGTGCCAGCAGCTTAGCCGACAGTGAGAACACTGAAGCTTTCTTT.

The chain joins TRBV29-1 to TRBJ1-2; a possible D gene is TRBD1 (5 bases). V lost 5 bases and J lost 7, with 17 bases in between. CDR3 length: 13 amino acids. In germline, CDR1 is SQVTM, CDR2 ANQGSEA. CDR3 sequence (DNA): TGCAGCGTTCCCGTTCAGGGTTCGGGTGGCTACACCTTC. This gives the protein CSVPVQGSGGYTF.

V and J are TRBV12-3 or TRBV12-4 and TRBJ1-4; TRBD1 matches at 9 bases. J lost 15 bases, V lost 1 base, and 6 bases had no gene match. This CDR3 is 13 amino acids long. As DNA, the CDR3 is TGTGCCAGCAGTTTAGGGGGACAGGGATGGGTGTTTTTT. Translated: CASSLGGQGWVFF.

This chain uses TRBV6-2 or TRBV6-3 with TRBJ1-1; D call uncertain. Germline V gene data show CDR1 as MNHEY and CDR2 as SVGEGT. The CDR3 totals 15 residues. Trimming took off 0 bases at V and 1 base at J, with 9 bases between the two ends. This CDR3 reads CASSYSRRRNTEAFF. The CDR3, as DNA: TGTGCCAGCAGTTACTCGAGGCGGAGGAACACTGAAGCTTTCTTT.

This sequence joins TRBV11-2 and TRBJ2-6; 7 positions match TRBD2. Trimming removed 6 bases from V and 3 bases from J; junction bases left unmatched: 2. Germline CDR1 and CDR2: SGHAT and FQNNGV. The CDR3 consists of 14 residues. The CDR3 DNA reads as TGTGCCAGCAGTGGGAGGGTTGGGGCCAACGTCCTGACTTTC. Amino acids: CASSGRVGANVLTF.

The chain carries TRBV7-9 and TRBJ1-1; D is uncertain. Germline values: CDR1 SEHNR, CDR2 FQNEAQ (reference sequence). V gave up 3 bases and J gave up 7 bases, with 12 bases separating them. The CDR3 totals 13 residues. The CDR3 DNA is TGTGCCAGCAGCTTGGACGGGAGATATGAAGCTTTCTTT. It specifies CASSLDGRYEAFF.

The J gene is TRBJ1-2, the V gene TRBV2; D gene uncertain. Germline-derived CDR1 and CDR2 are SNHLY and FYNNEI. The CDR3 has 16 residues. The V gene lost 3 bases and the J gene lost 0 bases, with 14 bases spanning the gap. CDR3 nucleotide sequence: TGTGCCAGCAGTGAGTTCTCCGCCACTTCTAACTATGGCTACACCTTC. Its protein product is CASSEFSATSNYGYTF.

This chain connects TRBV29-1 to TRBJ2-3, with D unresolved. Germline V gene sequence: CDR1 SQVTM, CDR2 ANQGSEA. This CDR3 is 12 amino acids long. Trimming took off 3 bases at V and 2 bases at J, with 6 bases between the two ends. CDR3 bases: TGCAGCGTTGATGCAGACACAGATACGCAGTATTTT. This translates into CSVDADTDTQYF.

The count of this clone is one. The CDR3 DNA reads as TGTGCCAGCAACTCTTGGGGGGGTGGCTATGGCTACACCTTC. Its protein product is CASNSWGGGYGYTF. The chain joins TRBV6-5 to TRBJ1-2; D might be TRBD1 (5 bases). CDR3 size: 14 residues. Trimming removed 7 bases at V and 4 bases at J, with 16 bases between. Germline V gives CDR1 MNHEY, CDR2 SVGAGI.

The chain uses TRBV29-1 and TRBJ2-7; D unclear. Trimming removed 3 bases from V and 2 bases from J, with 14 bases in between. CDR3 length: 14 amino acids. The V gene's germline CDR1 is SQVTM and CDR2 ANQGSEA. The CDR3 region has the DNA TGCAGCGTTGATTCGCCTGACAAGACCTACGAGCAGTACTTC. As protein: CSVDSPDKTYEQYF.

The rearrangement joins TRBV5-1 to TRBJ2-1; 8 bases are shared with TRBD1. This CDR3 has 16 amino acids. V trimming: 0 bases; J trimming: 4 bases; junction bases outside the gene matches: 6. CDR1 SGHRS and CDR2 YFSETQ come from the germline V gene. The CDR3 sequence is CASSLVGTGVYNEQFF. CDR3 nucleotides: TGCGCCAGCAGCTTGGTGGGGACAGGTGTTTACAATGAGCAGTTCTTC. The full variable domain, in which reference TRBV5-1 and TRBJ2-1 provide the parts outside the CDR3, is KAGVTQTPRYLIKTRGQQVTLSCSPISGHRSVSWYQQTPGQGLQFLFEYFSETQRNKGNFPGRFSGRQFSNSRSEMNVSTLELGDSALYLCASSLVGTGVYNEQFFGPGTRLTVL.

V and J are TRBV6-1 and TRBJ2-1; 12 nucleotides line up with TRBD2. There are 17 residues in the CDR3. The V and J ends lost 1 base and 8 bases, in that order; junction bases with no gene match: 9. From germline, CDR1 is MNHNS and CDR2 SASEGT. The CDR3 sequence: CASSEVSSSGGADEQFF. The CDR3 region has the DNA TGTGCCAGCAGTGAAGTCTCGTCTAGCGGGGGGGCAGATGAGCAGTTCTTC.

This chain connects TRBV11-2 to TRBJ1-3; D not resolved. Germline V CDR1 and CDR2: SGHAT, FQNNGV. The CDR3 sequence is 15 residues long. V was trimmed by 2 bases and J by 0 bases, leaving 8 bases between them. CDR3 residues: CASSLLGTSGNTIYF. The CDR3 nucleotides read TGTGCCAGCAGCTTACTGGGCACCTCTGGAAACACCATATATTTT.

This clone was seen just once. J is TRBJ2-3 and V is TRBV7-2; TRBD2 matches 8 bases. The CDR3 is 16 residues long. Germline V CDR1 and CDR2: SGHTA, FQGNSA. After removal of 2 bases from V and 5 bases from J, the junction contained 9 bases not matched to a gene. CDR3 nucleotides: TGTGCCAGCAGCTTAAGGAAGCGGGGGCCGGGAGATACGCAGTATTTT. It yields the protein CASSLRKRGPGDTQYF.